The 2 T cell receptor beta chains below all came from one sample that was sequenced in a study of T cell changes during pregnancy in multiple sclerosis. The protocol was immunoSEQ multiplex PCR, while the TCRdb copy is restricted to in-frame clones and leaves out a portion. This repertoire shows tens of thousands of clones, roughly 93% found once; its top ten account for less than 4.5%. This material consisted of CD8+ T cells from peripheral blood mononuclear cells, taken in the second trimester of pregnancy. The receptors originated from a female donor with multiple sclerosis, enrolled in a pregnancy study.

Note on this clone: Germline is not matched at one junction end, which may reflect a read error. This chain connects TRBV4-1 to TRBJ2-7, with D hard to call. The germline gives CDR1 MGHRA, CDR2 YSYEKL. This CDR3 region has 14 residues. The CDR3 region has the DNA TGCGCCAGCAGCCAAGAGAGAGGTGTGGCACCCAGCAAGTTC. Amino acids: CASSQERGVAPSKF.

The chain links TRBV7-9 to TRBJ1-3; D is unresolved. The CDR3 is 18 residues long. The germline V gene encodes CDR1 SEHNR and CDR2 FQNEAQ (reference sequence). Trimming removed 1 base at V and 5 bases at J, with 21 bases between. In DNA form, the CDR3 reads TGTGCCAGCAGCTTAGAAGTCCTAGGACTCGATGCAAGAAACACCATATATTTT. It yields the protein CASSLEVLGLDARNTIYF.